The 28 T cell receptor beta chains reported below all come from one sample, sequenced in a study of technical replicates of blood from several donors. Clones were sequenced by immunoSEQ multiplex PCR, and TCRdb holds only the in-frame ones, with some missing. There are about 70,000 clones in the sample; roughly 92% occur only once, and around 0.41% lies in the top ten. The sample comprised T cells isolated from PBMCs. These receptors originate from a human donor in good health.

The chain carries TRBV7-9 and TRBJ1-4; D is unresolved. V was shortened by 3 bases and J by 12 bases, with 8 bases between the two germline ends. Germline loops: CDR1 SEHNR, CDR2 FQNEAQ (reference sequence). This CDR3 is built from 11 residues. The DNA of the CDR3 is TGTGCCAGCAGCTTGGCTGGGCAACTGTTTTTT. Translation: CASSLAGQLFF.

V and J are TRBV19 and TRBJ1-1; weak D call: TRBD1 (5 bases). V dropped 3 bases and J dropped 0 bases, with 14 bases sitting between them. Per the germline V gene, CDR1 is LNHDA and CDR2 is SQIVND (reference sequence). The CDR3 has 16 amino acids. Here the CDR3 reads CASSISGRGMNTEAFF. The CDR3 DNA reads as TGTGCCAGTAGTATCAGCGGACGGGGGATGAACACTGAAGCTTTCTTT.

The V call is TRBV19, the J call TRBJ2-7; 12 nucleotides line up with TRBD2. The CDR3 has 16 amino acids. Trimming at V came to 1 base and at J to 5 bases, leaving 6 bases not matched to a gene. The V gene's germline CDR1 is LNHDA and CDR2 SQIVND (reference sequence). In DNA form, the CDR3 reads TGTGCCAGTAGTATAGCTCTAGCGGGAGGGCTGGACGAGCAGTACTTC. Translated, it gives CASSIALAGGLDEQYF.

The CDR3 region is CASIREGDTEAFF. CDR3 nucleotides: TGTGCCAGCATCCGCGAGGGTGACACTGAAGCTTTCTTT. V is TRBV6-5 and J is TRBJ1-1; D is undetermined. This CDR3 is built from 13 residues. The germline V gene has CDR1 MNHEY and CDR2 SVGAGI. V lost 7 bases and J lost 3, with 12 bases in between.

The chain joins TRBV7-8 to TRBJ1-3; maybe TRBD1 (5 bases). CDR1 is SGHVS, CDR2 FQNEAQ, per germline. Trimming pared 2 bases from V and 2 bases from J, leaving 10 bases between. This CDR3 contains 15 residues. The CDR3 DNA sequence: TGTGCCAGCAGCTTACTGGCAGGGACTGGAAACACCATATATTTT. Translating it yields CASSLLAGTGNTIYF.

The V gene is TRBV7-8, the J gene TRBJ1-2, with D tentatively TRBD1 (6 bases). There are 15 residues in the CDR3. Deletions cut 3 bases from V and 2 bases from J, with 13 bases between. CDR1 SGHVS and CDR2 FQNEAQ come from the germline V gene. The CDR3 DNA reads as TGTGCCAGCAGCTTCCGGGACATAGGAAACTATGGCTACACCTTC. This codes for CASSFRDIGNYGYTF.

The genes are TRBV18 and TRBJ1-5, with D possibly being TRBD1 (6 bases). Trimming took off 3 bases at V and 7 bases at J, with 16 bases between the two ends. Per germline, CDR1 KGHSH and CDR2 LQKENI. The CDR3 extends over 15 amino acids. Written as DNA, the CDR3 is TGTGCCAGCTCACCCTTACAGGGCTCATCGCAGCCCCAGCATTTT. It is translated as CASSPLQGSSQPQHF.

V gene TRBV21-1 combines with J gene TRBJ2-6; the listed D gene, TRBD1, was not tested against the DNA. TRBV21-1 represents a pseudogene. The CDR3 spans 16 residues. The DNA for the CDR3 is TGTGCCAGCAGCAACTTGCAGGGTACAGGGGCCAACGTCCTGACTTTC. Residues: CASSNLQGTGANVLTF.

The V gene is TRBV7-2, the J gene TRBJ1-2; 9 positions match TRBD1. V lost 0 bases, J lost 8 bases, and 4 bases stayed unmatched. Germline V gene lookup returns CDR1 SGHTA and CDR2 FQGNSA. This CDR3 contains 14 residues. The CDR3 DNA reads TGTGCCAGCAGCTTAGCCGGGACAGGGCTCGGCTACACCTTC. This encodes CASSLAGTGLGYTF. Full variable domain (outside the CDR3, taken from reference TRBV7-2 and TRBJ1-2): GAGVSQSPSNKVTEKGKDVELRCDPISGHTALYWYRQSLGQGLEFLIYFQGNSAPDKSGLPSDRFSAERTGGSVSTLTIQRTQQEDSAVYLCASSLAGTGLGYTFGSGTRLTVV.

In this sample, this clone turned up once. This rearrangement joins TRBV28 to TRBJ2-7; D uncertain. CDR3 length: 13 amino acids. Trimming left V 3 bases short and J 6 bases short, with 12 bases between. Per germline, CDR1 MDHEN and CDR2 SYDVKM. The CDR3 DNA sequence: TGTGCCAGCAGTTTTCCTAGTATCTTCGAGCAGTACTTC. Residues: CASSFPSIFEQYF.

The rearrangement joins TRBV5-1 to TRBJ1-1; D is perhaps TRBD1 (5 bases). From germline, CDR1 is SGHRS and CDR2 YFSETQ. The V gene lost 0 bases and the J gene lost 5 bases, with 11 bases spanning the gap. The CDR3 extends over 14 amino acids. CDR3 loop: CASSLDGGGTEAFF. The CDR3 DNA reads TGCGCCAGCAGCTTGGACGGGGGGGGGACTGAAGCTTTCTTT.

The gene calls are TRBV9 and TRBJ1-2; 11 bases are a match to TRBD1. Looked up from germline, CDR1 is SGDLS and CDR2 is YYNGEE. V shed 4 bases, J shed 8 bases, and the junction held 19 bases outside the gene matches. CDR3 size: 18 residues. Here the CDR3 DNA reads TGTGCCAGCAGCCTAGGACCTGGACAGGGGGCGGAATTGAAGGGCTACACCTTC. It is translated as CASSLGPGQGAELKGYTF. The whole variable domain, remainder taken from reference TRBV9 and TRBJ1-2, is DSGVTQTPKHLITATGQRVTLRCSPRSGDLSVYWYQQSLDQGLQFLIQYYNGEERAKGNILERFSAQQFPDLHSELNLSSLELGDSALYFCASSLGPGQGAELKGYTFGSGTRLTVV.

The chain carries TRBV28 and TRBJ2-1; 9 bases align to TRBD2. Germline V CDR1 and CDR2: MDHEN, SYDVKM. This CDR3 is 13 amino acids long. With 5 bases clipped from V and 15 bases from J, the junction kept 11 bases outside the gene matches. CDR3: CASSLFLAGSSFF. CDR3 nucleotide sequence: TGTGCCAGCAGTCTATTTCTAGCGGGGAGTTCGTTCTTC.

The chain combines TRBV28 with TRBJ2-6, with D maybe TRBD1 (6 bases). Trimming shortened V by 8 bases and J by 0 bases, and 14 bases separated the two germline ends. CDR3 size: 16 residues. Germline CDR1 reads MDHEN; CDR2 reads SYDVKM. The chain's CDR3 is CASLSTGNSGANVLTF. The CDR3, as DNA: TGTGCCAGCCTGAGCACAGGGAACTCTGGGGCCAACGTCCTGACTTTC.

V gene TRBV28 combines with J gene TRBJ1-2, with 9 bases identical to TRBD1. V gave up 11 bases and J gave up 8 bases; unmatched junction bases: 9. The V gene's germline CDR1 is MDHEN and CDR2 SYDVKM. This CDR3 region has 12 residues. CDR3 DNA sequence: TGTGCCGGGTCACAGGGGGCGGAGGGCTACACCTTC. Translated, it gives CAGSQGAEGYTF.

The V and J genes are TRBV6-1 and TRBJ1-5; D possibly corresponds to TRBD1 (5 bases). Germline V gives CDR1 MNHNS, CDR2 SASEGT. V lost 1 base, J lost 0 bases, and 7 bases lay in between. This CDR3 comprises 15 residues. DNA for the CDR3: TGTGCCAGCAGTGAAGGACAGAGTAGCAATCAGCCCCAGCATTTT. Its protein product is CASSEGQSSNQPQHF.

V and J are TRBV9 and TRBJ2-7; 9 positions match TRBD2. This CDR3 is 14 amino acids long. Trimming at V came to 0 bases and at J to 6 bases, leaving 4 bases not matched to a gene. CDR1 is SGDLS and CDR2 is YYNGEE in the germline V gene. The CDR3 loop reads CASSVEAGGFEQYF. CDR3 nucleotide sequence: TGTGCCAGCAGCGTAGAAGCGGGAGGTTTCGAGCAGTACTTC.

The V gene is TRBV12-5, the J gene TRBJ1-1; the D is unclear. The CDR3 extends over 12 amino acids. Trimming removed 5 bases from V and 8 bases from J, with 12 bases in between. Looked up from germline, CDR1 is LGHNT and CDR2 is FRNRAP. The CDR3 region is CASGEIAGEAFF. DNA of the CDR3: TGTGCTAGTGGTGAGATAGCCGGGGAAGCTTTCTTT.

The chain uses TRBV13 and TRBJ1-4; a weak D match, TRBD1 (6 bases). Trimming shortened V by 5 bases and J by 0 bases, and 10 bases separated the two germline ends. The germline gives CDR1 PRHDT, CDR2 FYEKMQ (reference sequence). This CDR3 has 15 amino acids. CDR3 in DNA: TGTGCCAGCAGCCACAGGGTATCAACTAATGAAAAACTGTTTTTT. The encoded protein is CASSHRVSTNEKLFF. The whole variable domain, filled in from reference TRBV13 and TRBJ1-4, reads AAGVIQSPRHLIKEKRETATLKCYPIPRHDTVYWYQQGPGQDPQFLISFYEKMQSDKGSIPDRFSAQQFSDYHSELNMSSLELGDSALYFCASSHRVSTNEKLFFGSGTQLSVL.

The rearrangement uses TRBV6-1 and TRBJ2-7; 7 nucleotides agree with TRBD1. With 1 base clipped from V and 3 bases from J, the junction kept 9 bases outside the gene matches. CDR3 length: 16 amino acids. Germline CDR1 and CDR2: MNHNS and SASEGT. CDR3 nucleotide sequence: TGTGCCAGCAGTGAAGTTTTACAGGGGCGAGGCTACGAGCAGTACTTC. Protein: CASSEVLQGRGYEQYF.

The chain couples TRBV4-3 to TRBJ2-5; D is unresolved. V was shortened by 2 bases and J by 4 bases, with 14 bases between the two germline ends. This CDR3 has 15 amino acids. Germline CDR1 LGHNA, CDR2 YSLEER. The CDR3 coding sequence is TGCGCCAGCAGCCAATCCACCGCAAGAGGAGAGACCCAGTACTTC. This gives the protein CASSQSTARGETQYF.

The chain combines TRBV5-1 with TRBJ2-5, with D perhaps matching TRBD1 (6 bases). Germline CDR1 and CDR2: SGHRS and YFSETQ. The CDR3 spans 11 residues. V was pared by 4 bases and J by 10 bases, with 11 bases between. In DNA, the CDR3 is TGCGCCAGCAGCGAGACAGGTTTCCAGTACTTC. Protein: CASSETGFQYF.

This rearrangement joins TRBV2 to TRBJ1-4; 9 bases are shared with TRBD1. With V trimmed by 6 bases and J by 3 bases, 2 bases remained unmatched. CDR1 and CDR2 (germline): SNHLY, FYNNEI. This CDR3 comprises 14 residues. CDR3 protein: CASSGQGPNEKLFF. Written as DNA, the CDR3 is TGTGCCAGCAGCGGACAGGGGCCTAATGAAAAACTGTTTTTT.

The J gene is TRBJ1-1, the V gene TRBV9, with a weak D call TRBD1 (6 bases). Trimming shortened V by 2 bases and J by 0 bases, and 14 bases separated the two germline ends. Germline CDR1 SGDLS, CDR2 YYNGEE. The CDR3 extends over 16 amino acids. CDR3 sequence (DNA): TGTGCCAGCAGCGTCACCCCGGACAGATTGAACACTGAAGCTTTCTTT. It specifies CASSVTPDRLNTEAFF.

This chain connects TRBV18 to TRBJ1-1; the match to TRBD1 covers 7 bases. Germline V lookup: CDR1 KGHSH, CDR2 LQKENI. The V and J ends lost 6 bases and 4 bases, in that order; junction bases with no gene match: 8. This CDR3 has 14 amino acids. CDR3 in DNA: TGTGCCAGCTCCCTCAAGCCAGGGGGCACTGAAGCTTTCTTT. Its translation is CASSLKPGGTEAFF.

The chain is built from TRBV10-3 and TRBJ1-4, with no clear D. Trimming pared 2 bases from V and 4 bases from J, leaving 8 bases between. Germline loops: CDR1 ENHRY, CDR2 SYGVKD. The CDR3 loop spans 14 amino acids. The CDR3 nucleotides are TGTGCCATCAGTGAGACCCAGGTTAATGAAAAACTGTTTTTT. Amino acid sequence: CAISETQVNEKLFF.

This sequence joins TRBV9 and TRBJ2-1; a possible D gene is TRBD2 (5 bases). V was clipped by 0 bases and J by 1 base, with 8 bases between them. Germline V gene data show CDR1 as SGDLS and CDR2 as YYNGEE. The CDR3 is 15 amino acids. The CDR3 region has the DNA TGTGCCAGCAGCGTAGCTGAGGGTTCCTACAATGAGCAGTTCTTC. It translates to CASSVAEGSYNEQFF.

The V call is TRBV19, the J call TRBJ1-5; D possibly corresponds to TRBD1 (5 bases). Trimming shortened V by 3 bases and J by 6 bases, and 18 bases separated the two germline ends. The CDR3 contains 16 residues. Germline V gene sequence: CDR1 LNHDA, CDR2 SQIVND (reference sequence). The CDR3 bases are TGTGCCAGTAGTATTATCCAGTACAGGCTCGGTCAGCCCCAGCATTTT. It specifies CASSIIQYRLGQPQHF.